The 22 T cell receptor beta chains reported below all come from one sample, sequenced in a study of cytomegalovirus exposure and HLA in healthy donors. With 60 Vbeta and 13 Jbeta primers, the PCR was carried out. Clones were sequenced by immunoSEQ multiplex PCR, and TCRdb holds only the in-frame ones, with some missing. The repertoire holds about 110,000 clones, around 78% seen once, with about 8% in the top ten. Material for sequencing was PBMCs. The receptors were gathered from a man younger than 45 in good health and CMV-seronegative.

For the CDR3, the DNA is TGTGCCAGCAGCTTAGCGGGACAGGGTTCCTATGGCTACACCTTC. Its protein is CASSLAGQGSYGYTF. The chain links TRBV7-2 to TRBJ1-2; 9 bases align to TRBD1. The CDR3 loop spans 15 amino acids. Germline CDR1 SGHTA, CDR2 FQGNSA. The trim removed 0 bases at V and 4 bases at J, leaving 3 bases unmatched.

This chain joins TRBV30 and TRBJ1-5; D is perhaps TRBD1 (5 bases). The germline V gene has CDR1 GTSNPN and CDR2 SVGIG (reference sequence). V lost 0 bases to trimming and J lost 11 bases, with 11 bases between them. The CDR3 is 12 amino acids. The CDR3 region is CAWSVGVGAQHF. The CDR3 DNA follows: TGTGCCTGGAGTGTAGGAGTAGGGGCCCAGCATTTT.

The chain employs TRBV5-1 and TRBJ2-7; 8 positions match TRBD1. CDR1 is SGHRS, CDR2 YFSETQ, per germline. V was clipped by 5 bases and J by 2 bases; unmatched bases: 6. CDR3 length: 14 residues. CDR3 nucleotide sequence: TGCGCCAGCAGAACAGGACAGGGACCCTACGAGCAGTACTTC. It yields the protein CASRTGQGPYEQYF.

The V call is TRBV10-3, the J call TRBJ1-2, with TRBD1 as a possible D gene (5 bases). The germline V gene encodes CDR1 ENHRY and CDR2 SYGVKD. Trimming removed 9 bases from V and 3 bases from J, with 11 bases in between. This CDR3 is 12 amino acids long. CDR3 sequence: CAILGEDYGYTF. The CDR3 DNA sequence: TGTGCCATACTAGGGGAGGACTATGGCTACACCTTC.

This chain links TRBV7-3 with TRBJ2-7; 9 nucleotides line up with TRBD1. The CDR3 is 14 amino acids. Germline values: CDR1 SGHTA, CDR2 FQGTGA. V dropped 5 bases and J dropped 3; count of bases not matched to a gene: 5. CDR3 DNA sequence: TGTGCCAGCAGCCCGCGACAGGGGGTCTACGAGCAGTACTTC. It codes for CASSPRQGVYEQYF.

The chain carries TRBV5-1 and TRBJ1-6; tentatively, D is TRBD1 (5 bases). The CDR3 runs 15 residues. V gave up 0 bases and J gave up 7 bases, with 11 bases separating them. CDR1 is SGHRS, CDR2 YFSETQ, per germline. CDR3 sequence (DNA): TGCGCCAGCAGCTTGGGCGGGACGACCAATTCACCCCTCCACTTT. The encoded protein is CASSLGGTTNSPLHF. Using reference TRBV5-1 and TRBJ1-6 for the parts outside the CDR3, the full variable domain is KAGVTQTPRYLIKTRGQQVTLSCSPISGHRSVSWYQQTPGQGLQFLFEYFSETQRNKGNFPGRFSGRQFSNSRSEMNVSTLELGDSALYLCASSLGGTTNSPLHFGNGTRLTVT.

The chain recombines TRBV5-1 with TRBJ2-5; D unresolved. Trimming took 4 bases from V and 5 from J, leaving 6 bases between them. Germline CDR1 reads SGHRS; CDR2 reads YFSETQ. The CDR3 is 11 amino acids. This chain's CDR3 is CASSTGETQYF. CDR3 in DNA: TGCGCCAGCAGCACCGGGGAGACCCAGTACTTC.

This chain links TRBV14 with TRBJ2-7, with 9 positions matching TRBD2. Germline V lookup: CDR1 SGHDN, CDR2 FVKESK. The CDR3 spans 16 residues. Trimming at V came to 0 bases and at J to 3 bases, leaving 6 bases not matched to a gene. The CDR3 bases are TGTGCCAGCAGCCAAGATCCCCTAGCGGGATACTACGAGCAGTACTTC. This codes for CASSQDPLAGYYEQYF. Full variable domain (remainder filled in from reference TRBV14 and TRBJ2-7): EAGVTQFPSHSVIEKGQTVTLRCDPISGHDNLYWYRRVMGKEIKFLLHFVKESKQDESGMPNNRFLAERTGGTYSTLKVQPAELEDSGVYFCASSQDPLAGYYEQYFGPGTRLTVT.

This chain joins TRBV5-1 and TRBJ2-1, with TRBD1 matching over 7 bases. In germline, CDR1 is SGHRS, CDR2 YFSETQ. CDR3 length equals 15 residues. Trimming removed 3 bases from V and 6 bases from J; junction bases left unmatched: 9. Written as DNA, the CDR3 is TGCGCCAGCAGCTCGGGACAGCCAACTTTCAATGAGCAGTTCTTC. Translation gives CASSSGQPTFNEQFF.

The chain links TRBV27 to TRBJ2-3; 9 nucleotides align to TRBD2. CDR1 and CDR2 (germline): MNHEY, SMNVEV (reference sequence). CDR3 length equals 18 residues. V gave up 6 bases and J gave up 5 bases; unmatched junction bases: 18. Written as DNA, the CDR3 is TGTGCCAGCAGCCTACAACTAGGCGGGAGGGCCGAGAGAGATACGCAGTATTTT. It translates to CASSLQLGGRAERDTQYF.

This chain connects TRBV11-1 to TRBJ1-2; D not certain. Germline CDR1 SGHAT, CDR2 FQDESV (reference sequence). This CDR3 has 15 residues. Deletions cut 4 bases from V and 3 bases from J, with 15 bases between. CDR3 protein: CASSSEGARDYGYTF. The DNA for the CDR3 is TGTGCCAGCAGCTCGGAGGGAGCCCGGGACTATGGCTACACCTTC.

The V gene is TRBV18, the J gene TRBJ1-4; no definite D call. Trimming left V 3 bases short and J 0 bases short, with 5 bases between. Germline V gene lookup returns CDR1 KGHSH and CDR2 LQKENI. CDR3 length equals 14 residues. CDR3 in amino acids: CASSPVATNEKLFF. The CDR3 DNA reads TGTGCCAGCTCACCTGTCGCAACTAATGAAAAACTGTTTTTT.

This clone was seen only a few times. The J gene is TRBJ2-5, the V gene TRBV29-1; TRBD2 matches at 10 bases. Germline CDR1 SQVTM, CDR2 ANQGSEA. Trimming at V came to 1 base and at J to 0 bases, leaving 2 bases not matched to a gene. CDR3 length: 15 amino acids. The CDR3 loop is CSVEGTSGNQETQYF. CDR3 in DNA: TGCAGCGTTGAAGGAACTAGCGGGAACCAAGAGACCCAGTACTTC.

The chain couples TRBV15 to TRBJ2-7, with 12 bases that match TRBD2. Germline CDR1 LNHNV, CDR2 YYDKDF (reference sequence). J was trimmed by 4 bases and V by 7 bases; bases with no gene match: 2. The CDR3 length is 13 residues. The CDR3 nucleotides are TGTGCCACCAAAGGACTAGCGGGATACGAGCAGTACTTC. Protein: CATKGLAGYEQYF.

The V call is TRBV5-8, the J call TRBJ2-1; D is uncertain. This CDR3 contains 15 residues. V was pared by 0 bases and J by 4 bases, with 11 bases between. The V gene's germline CDR1 is SGHTS and CDR2 YDEGEE. The CDR3: CASSLAAGYYNEQFF. Here the CDR3 DNA reads TGTGCCAGCAGCTTGGCCGCAGGTTATTACAATGAGCAGTTCTTC.

This chain joins TRBV7-9 and TRBJ2-7; 10 bases are a match to TRBD2. V shed 3 bases, J shed 5 bases, and the junction held 1 base outside the gene matches. Germline lookup yields CDR1 SEHNR and CDR2 FQNEAQ (reference sequence). The CDR3 covers 13 residues. The DNA of the CDR3 is TGTGCCAGCAGCTTCGGACTAGCGGACGAGCAGTACTTC. Protein: CASSFGLADEQYF.

This clone occurred a few times. The rearrangement uses TRBV7-8 and TRBJ2-1; D is perhaps TRBD1 (5 bases). Germline CDR1 reads SGHVS; CDR2 reads FQNEAQ. The CDR3 consists of 15 residues. The germline V and J ends were trimmed by 0 bases and 0 bases, with 6 bases remaining between them. The CDR3 nucleotides read TGTGCCAGCAGCTTAGCTCAGGGCTCCTACAATGAGCAGTTCTTC. This sequence encodes CASSLAQGSYNEQFF.

The gene calls are TRBV5-1 and TRBJ2-3; 10 bases map to TRBD1. Germline values: CDR1 SGHRS, CDR2 YFSETQ. This CDR3 comprises 15 residues. With V trimmed by 4 bases and J by 1 base, 3 bases remained unmatched. The CDR3 here is CASSAGTGGTDTQYF. In DNA, the CDR3 is TGCGCCAGCAGCGCGGGGACAGGGGGCACAGATACGCAGTATTTT.

This chain uses TRBV7-2 with TRBJ2-3; D is unclear. The germline V gene has CDR1 SGHTA and CDR2 FQGNSA. The CDR3 runs to 14 residues. V was trimmed by 1 base and J by 3 bases, leaving 8 bases between them. The CDR3 here is CASSLDLSTDTQYF. DNA for the CDR3: TGTGCCAGCAGCTTAGACCTATCGACAGATACGCAGTATTTT.

V and J are TRBV7-8 and TRBJ1-1, with TRBD1 matching 9 bases. This CDR3 spans 14 amino acids. Trimming cost V 7 bases and J 7 bases; bases outside gene matches: 10. CDR1 and CDR2 (germline): SGHVS, FQNEAQ. The CDR3 loop reads CASTRTGASFEAFF. For the CDR3, the DNA is TGTGCCAGCACCCGGACAGGGGCGAGCTTTGAAGCTTTCTTT.

This chain connects TRBV5-5 to TRBJ1-2; TRBD1 matches 7 bases. V lost 4 bases to trimming and J lost 2 bases; unmatched junction nucleotides: 8. The CDR3 has 15 amino acids. Germline values: CDR1 SGHKS, CDR2 YYEKEE (reference sequence). CDR3 loop: CASSPLGQTNYGYTF. CDR3 nucleotide sequence: TGTGCCAGCAGCCCTCTGGGACAGACCAACTATGGCTACACCTTC.

V gene TRBV19 combines with J gene TRBJ2-7, with 7 bases fitting TRBD1. There are 15 residues in the CDR3. Trimming at V came to 1 base and at J to 7 bases, leaving 10 bases not matched to a gene. Looked up from germline, CDR1 is LNHDA and CDR2 is SQIVND (reference sequence). In DNA form, the CDR3 reads TGTGCCAGTAGTATAGCTGCAGGGGGACCCAAGGAGCAGTACTTC. Its protein is CASSIAAGGPKEQYF.